A selection of T cell receptor beta chains follows, all from one sample in a study of cytomegalovirus exposure and HLA in healthy donors. TCRdb's table, derived via immunoSEQ multiplex PCR, lists solely in-frame clones and lacks some. The sample contains 150,000 to 200,000 clones, about 80% of which appear only once. Sequencing was carried out using PBMCs. All receptors derive from a woman in her forties or fifties in good health and CMV-seropositive. Each CDR3 is given with its conserved first and last residue. A D gene is named only where the DNA matches it firmly. Clone size appears in some rows only: once, few, many, or a class for an expanded clone.

v_call: TRBV15; clone_size: few; d_call: .; j_call: TRBJ1-1; cdr3_aa: CATSIELANTEAFF; cdr3_nt: TGTGCCACCAGCATAGAGTTGGCGAACACTGAAGCTTTCTTT
v_call: TRBV10-3; clone_size: .; d_call: TRBD1; j_call: TRBJ1-2; cdr3_aa: CAISGTGGDRGGYTF; cdr3_nt: TGTGCCATCAGTGGGACAGGTGGGGACCGAGGTGGCTACACCTTC
v_call: TRBV2; clone_size: .; d_call: TRBD1; j_call: TRBJ1-2; cdr3_aa: CASSAGGDGYTF; cdr3_nt: TGTGCCAGCAGTGCAGGGGGTGATGGCTACACCTTC
v_call: TRBV9; clone_size: .; d_call: .; j_call: TRBJ2-7; cdr3_aa: CASSADSYEQYF; cdr3_nt: TGTGCCAGCAGCGCTGACAGCTACGAGCAGTACTTC
v_call: TRBV7-9; clone_size: few; d_call: .; j_call: TRBJ1-5; cdr3_aa: CASSLDGLGNQPQHF; cdr3_nt: TGTGCCAGCAGCTTAGACGGACTAGGCAATCAGCCCCAGCATTTT
v_call: TRBV18; clone_size: .; d_call: .; j_call: TRBJ2-7; cdr3_aa: CASSPPTGDREYF; cdr3_nt: TGTGCCAGCTCACCACCAACGGGGGATAGGGAGTACTTC
v_call: TRBV5-5; clone_size: once; d_call: TRBD1; j_call: TRBJ1-1; cdr3_aa: CASSALRRGRVNTEAFF; cdr3_nt: TGTGCCAGCAGCGCCCTACGGAGGGGGCGGGTGAACACTGAAGCTTTCTTT
v_call: TRBV5-1; clone_size: few; d_call: .; j_call: TRBJ2-5; cdr3_aa: CASFLTGEETQYF; cdr3_nt: TGCGCCAGCTTCTTAACGGGGGAAGAGACCCAGTACTTC
v_call: TRBV6-1; clone_size: .; d_call: TRBD2; j_call: TRBJ2-3; cdr3_aa: CASESGGVGDTQYF; cdr3_nt: TGTGCCAGCGAAAGCGGGGGGGTAGGTGATACGCAGTATTTT
v_call: TRBV15; clone_size: once; d_call: .; j_call: TRBJ2-3; cdr3_aa: CATSGPRGKSADTQYF; cdr3_nt: TGTGCCACCAGCGGCCCTAGGGGGAAAAGCGCAGATACGCAGTATTTT
v_call: TRBV6-4; clone_size: .; d_call: .; j_call: TRBJ1-5; cdr3_aa: CASLGDWNQPQHF; cdr3_nt: TGTGCCAGCTTGGGGGACTGGAATCAGCCCCAGCATTTT
v_call: TRBV11-2; clone_size: .; d_call: .; j_call: TRBJ2-3; cdr3_aa: CASSLYKSTDTQYF; cdr3_nt: TGTGCCAGCAGCTTATACAAGAGCACAGATACGCAGTATTTT
v_call: TRBV5-1; clone_size: few; d_call: .; j_call: TRBJ2-6; cdr3_aa: CASSGRPSGANVLTF; cdr3_nt: TGCGCCAGCAGCGGCAGGCCCTCTGGGGCCAACGTCCTGACTTTC
v_call: TRBV9; clone_size: .; d_call: .; j_call: TRBJ2-1; cdr3_aa: CASSARSGTYNEQFF; cdr3_nt: TGTGCCAGCAGCGCAAGATCCGGGACCTACAATGAGCAGTTCTTC
v_call: TRBV18; clone_size: .; d_call: .; j_call: TRBJ2-1; cdr3_aa: CASSPPGSKYEQFF; cdr3_nt: TGTGCCAGCTCACCACCCGGGAGTAAGTATGAGCAGTTCTTC
v_call: TRBV9; clone_size: .; d_call: TRBD2; j_call: TRBJ2-5; cdr3_aa: CASSVGGVGVAGATGETQYF; cdr3_nt: TGTGCCAGCAGCGTAGGTGGGGTTGGGGTAGCGGGAGCGACAGGGGAGACCCAGTACTTC
v_call: TRBV9; clone_size: .; d_call: TRBD2; j_call: TRBJ2-3; cdr3_aa: CASSVLAGGRTDTQYF; cdr3_nt: TGTGCCAGCAGCGTCCTAGCGGGAGGGAGGACAGATACGCAGTATTTT
v_call: TRBV10-3; clone_size: .; d_call: TRBD2; j_call: TRBJ2-1; cdr3_aa: CAISESKSGRAPYNEQFF; cdr3_nt: TGTGCCATCAGTGAGTCTAAAAGCGGGAGGGCCCCCTACAATGAGCAGTTCTTC
v_call: TRBV10-2; clone_size: .; d_call: .; j_call: TRBJ1-6; cdr3_aa: CASREGGAPLHF; cdr3_nt: TGCGCCAGCAGGGAGGGGGGGGCGCCCCTCCACTTT
v_call: TRBV28; clone_size: .; d_call: .; j_call: TRBJ2-7; cdr3_aa: CASSLTQNSYEQYF; cdr3_nt: TGTGCCAGCAGTTTGACACAGAACTCCTACGAGCAGTACTTC
v_call: TRBV2; clone_size: .; d_call: .; j_call: TRBJ1-2; cdr3_aa: CASIPQGAGQYGYTF; cdr3_nt: TGTGCCAGCATCCCTCAAGGGGCGGGGCAATATGGCTACACCTTC
v_call: TRBV4-1; clone_size: .; d_call: TRBD1; j_call: TRBJ2-6; cdr3_aa: CASSQRTGTGYSGANVLTF; cdr3_nt: TGCGCCAGCAGCCAGAGGACCGGGACAGGGTACTCTGGGGCCAACGTCCTGACTTTC
v_call: TRBV7-9; clone_size: .; d_call: TRBD1; j_call: TRBJ1-1; cdr3_aa: CASSPKGAAGQNTEAFF; cdr3_nt: TGTGCCAGCAGCCCCAAGGGGGCTGCGGGACAGAACACTGAAGCTTTCTTT